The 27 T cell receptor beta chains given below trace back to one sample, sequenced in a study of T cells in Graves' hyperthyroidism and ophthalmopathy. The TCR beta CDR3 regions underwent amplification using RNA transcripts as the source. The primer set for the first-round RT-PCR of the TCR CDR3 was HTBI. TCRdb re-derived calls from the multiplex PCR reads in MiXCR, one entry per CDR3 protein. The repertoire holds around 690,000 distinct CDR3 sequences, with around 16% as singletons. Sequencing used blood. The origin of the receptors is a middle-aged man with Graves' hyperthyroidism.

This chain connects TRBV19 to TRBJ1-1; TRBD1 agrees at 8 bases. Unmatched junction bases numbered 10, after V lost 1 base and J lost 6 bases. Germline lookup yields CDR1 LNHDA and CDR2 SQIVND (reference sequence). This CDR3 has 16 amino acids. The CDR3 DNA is TGTGCCAGTAGTATAGGATACGGACAGGGAAGGCCTGAAGCTTTCTTT. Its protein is CASSIGYGQGRPEAFF.

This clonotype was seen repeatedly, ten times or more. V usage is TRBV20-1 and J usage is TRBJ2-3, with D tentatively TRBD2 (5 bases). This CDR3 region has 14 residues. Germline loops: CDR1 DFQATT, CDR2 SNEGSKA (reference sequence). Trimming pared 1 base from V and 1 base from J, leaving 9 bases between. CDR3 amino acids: CSARAAAGTDTQYF. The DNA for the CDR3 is TGCAGTGCTAGAGCAGCAGCGGGCACAGATACGCAGTATTTT.

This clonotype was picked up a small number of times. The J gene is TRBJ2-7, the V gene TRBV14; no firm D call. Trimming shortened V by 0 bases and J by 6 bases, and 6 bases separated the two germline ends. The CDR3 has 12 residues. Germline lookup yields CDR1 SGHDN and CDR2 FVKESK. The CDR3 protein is CASSQDTGEQYF. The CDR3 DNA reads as TGTGCCAGCAGCCAAGATACGGGCGAGCAGTACTTC.

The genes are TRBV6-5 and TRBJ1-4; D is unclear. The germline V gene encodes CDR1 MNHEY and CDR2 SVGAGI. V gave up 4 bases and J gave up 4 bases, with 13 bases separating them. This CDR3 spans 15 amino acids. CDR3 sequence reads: CASSSRPVFNEKLFF. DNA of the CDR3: TGTGCCAGCAGTTCCCGACCAGTATTTAATGAAAAACTGTTTTTT.

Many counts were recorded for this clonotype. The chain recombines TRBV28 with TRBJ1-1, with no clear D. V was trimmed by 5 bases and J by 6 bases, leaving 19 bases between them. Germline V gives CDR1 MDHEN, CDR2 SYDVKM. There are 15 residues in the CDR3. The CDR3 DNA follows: TGTGCCAGCAGTCCCCCTAACGGGCCCGTCTCTGAAGCTTTCTTT. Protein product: CASSPPNGPVSEAFF.

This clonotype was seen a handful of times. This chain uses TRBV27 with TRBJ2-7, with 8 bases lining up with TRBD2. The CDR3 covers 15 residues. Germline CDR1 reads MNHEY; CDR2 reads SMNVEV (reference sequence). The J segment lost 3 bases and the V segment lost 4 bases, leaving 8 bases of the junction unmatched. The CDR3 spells CASSYTTSAIYEQYF. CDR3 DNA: TGTGCCAGCAGTTATACGACTAGCGCAATCTACGAGCAGTACTTC.

The CDR3 spells CASSWSTSGSSYNEQFF. The CDR3 DNA sequence: TGCGCCAGCAGCTGGAGTACTAGCGGGAGCTCCTACAATGAGCAGTTCTTC. The V call is TRBV5-1, the J call TRBJ2-1, with 11 nucleotides matching TRBD2. The germline V gene has CDR1 SGHRS and CDR2 YFSETQ. V was clipped by 3 bases and J by 0 bases; unmatched bases: 5. This CDR3 has 17 residues.

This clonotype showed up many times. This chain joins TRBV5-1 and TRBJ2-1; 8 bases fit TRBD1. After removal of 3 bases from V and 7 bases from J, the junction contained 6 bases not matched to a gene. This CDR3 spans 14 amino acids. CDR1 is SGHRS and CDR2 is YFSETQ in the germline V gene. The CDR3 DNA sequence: TGCGCCAGCAGCTCCTGGACAGGGTCAAATGAGCAGTTCTTC. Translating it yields CASSSWTGSNEQFF.

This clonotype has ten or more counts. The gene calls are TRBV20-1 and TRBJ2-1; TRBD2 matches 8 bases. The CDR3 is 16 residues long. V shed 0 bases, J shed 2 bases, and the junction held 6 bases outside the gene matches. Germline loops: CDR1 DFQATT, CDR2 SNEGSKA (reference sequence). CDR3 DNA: TGCAGTGCTAGAGACCTACTAGCGGAGACCTACAATGAGCAGTTCTTC. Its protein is CSARDLLAETYNEQFF.

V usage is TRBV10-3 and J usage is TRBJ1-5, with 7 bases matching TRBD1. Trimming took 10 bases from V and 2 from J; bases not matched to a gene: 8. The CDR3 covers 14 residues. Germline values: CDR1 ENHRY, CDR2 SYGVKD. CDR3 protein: CATSGDSRNQPQHF. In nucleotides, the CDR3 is TGTGCCACTAGCGGGGACAGCCGCAATCAGCCCCAGCATTTT.

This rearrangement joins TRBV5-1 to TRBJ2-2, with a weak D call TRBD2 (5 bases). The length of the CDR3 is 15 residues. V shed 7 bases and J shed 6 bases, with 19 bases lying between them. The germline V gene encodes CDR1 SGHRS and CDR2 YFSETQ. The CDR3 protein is CASRKEGIIAGELFF. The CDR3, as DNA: TGCGCCAGCCGGAAAGAGGGAATAATCGCCGGGGAGCTGTTTTTT.

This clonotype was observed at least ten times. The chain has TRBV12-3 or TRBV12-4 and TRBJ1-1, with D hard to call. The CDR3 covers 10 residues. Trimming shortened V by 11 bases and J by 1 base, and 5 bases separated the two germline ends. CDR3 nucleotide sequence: TGTGCCGCGTGGAACACTGAAGCTTTCTTT. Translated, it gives CAAWNTEAFF.

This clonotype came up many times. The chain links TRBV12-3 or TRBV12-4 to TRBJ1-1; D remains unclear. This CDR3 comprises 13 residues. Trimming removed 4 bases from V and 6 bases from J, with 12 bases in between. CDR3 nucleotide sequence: TGTGCCAGCAGTTCCGACATTTTCCCTGAAGCTTTCTTT. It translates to CASSSDIFPEAFF.

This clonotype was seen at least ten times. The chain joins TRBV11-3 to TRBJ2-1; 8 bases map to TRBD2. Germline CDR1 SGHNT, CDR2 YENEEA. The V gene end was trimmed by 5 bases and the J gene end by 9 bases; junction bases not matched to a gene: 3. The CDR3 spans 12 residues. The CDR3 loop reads CASSPGGAEQFF. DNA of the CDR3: TGTGCCAGCAGCCCCGGGGGGGCTGAGCAGTTCTTC.

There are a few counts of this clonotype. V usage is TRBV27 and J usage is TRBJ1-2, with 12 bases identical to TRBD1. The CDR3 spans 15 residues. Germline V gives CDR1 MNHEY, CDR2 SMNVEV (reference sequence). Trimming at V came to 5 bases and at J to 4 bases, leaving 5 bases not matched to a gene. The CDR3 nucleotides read TGTGCCAGCAGTCCGGGACAGGGGGCGGCCTATGGCTACACCTTC. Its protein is CASSPGQGAAYGYTF.

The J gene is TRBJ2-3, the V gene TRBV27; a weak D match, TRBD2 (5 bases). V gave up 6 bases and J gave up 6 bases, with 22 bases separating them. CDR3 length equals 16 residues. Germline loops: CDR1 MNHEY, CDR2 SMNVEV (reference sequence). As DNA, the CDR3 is TGTGCCAGCAGGACAAATCCGGGATACAGTGTGGATACGCAGTATTTT. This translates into CASRTNPGYSVDTQYF.

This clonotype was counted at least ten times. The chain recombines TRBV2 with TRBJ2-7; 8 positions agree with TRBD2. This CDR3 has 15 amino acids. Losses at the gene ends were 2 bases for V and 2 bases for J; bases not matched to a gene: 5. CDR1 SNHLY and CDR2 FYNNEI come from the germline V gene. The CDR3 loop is CASSESFGRAYEQYF. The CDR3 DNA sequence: TGTGCCAGCAGTGAAAGCTTCGGGAGGGCCTACGAGCAGTACTTC.

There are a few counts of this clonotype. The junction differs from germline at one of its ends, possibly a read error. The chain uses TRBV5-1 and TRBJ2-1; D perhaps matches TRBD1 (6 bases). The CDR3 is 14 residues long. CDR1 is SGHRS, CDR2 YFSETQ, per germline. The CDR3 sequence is CASSLQGADNGQFF. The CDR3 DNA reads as TGTGCCAGCAGCTTACAGGGAGCGGACAATGGGCAGTTCTTC.

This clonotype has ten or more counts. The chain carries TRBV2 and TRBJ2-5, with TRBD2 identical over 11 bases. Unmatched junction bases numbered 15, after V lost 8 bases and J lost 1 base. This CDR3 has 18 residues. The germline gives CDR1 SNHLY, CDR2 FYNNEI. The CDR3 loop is CASPYGLAGGVSQETQYF. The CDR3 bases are TGTGCCAGCCCTTACGGACTAGCGGGTGGCGTATCCCAAGAGACCCAGTACTTC.

CDR3 in DNA: TGTGCCAGCAGCTCCGGCCGGGACAGGGAGGGAGGCTACACCTTC. Translation gives CASSSGRDREGGYTF. The gene calls are TRBV5-4 and TRBJ1-2; 9 bases map to TRBD1. The CDR3 extends over 15 amino acids. Unmatched junction bases numbered 11, after V lost 3 bases and J lost 8 bases. Germline V gives CDR1 SGHNT, CDR2 YYREEE (reference sequence).

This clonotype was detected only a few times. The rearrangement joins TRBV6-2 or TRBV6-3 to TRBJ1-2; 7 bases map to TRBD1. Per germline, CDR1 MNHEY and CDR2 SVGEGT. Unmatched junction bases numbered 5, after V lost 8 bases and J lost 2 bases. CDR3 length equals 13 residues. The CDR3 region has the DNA TGTGCCAGCGGGACGGGACAGAACTATGGCTACACCTTC. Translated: CASGTGQNYGYTF.

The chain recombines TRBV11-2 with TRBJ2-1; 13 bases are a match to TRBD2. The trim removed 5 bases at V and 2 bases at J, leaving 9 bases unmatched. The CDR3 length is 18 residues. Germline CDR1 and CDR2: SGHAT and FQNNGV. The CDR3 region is CASSRTGTSGKTYNEQFF. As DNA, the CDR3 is TGTGCCAGCAGCCGCACGGGGACTAGCGGGAAAACCTACAATGAGCAGTTCTTC.

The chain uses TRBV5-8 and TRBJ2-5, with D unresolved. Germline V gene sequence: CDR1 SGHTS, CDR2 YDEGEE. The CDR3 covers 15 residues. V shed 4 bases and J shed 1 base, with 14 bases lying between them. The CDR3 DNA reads TGTGCCAGCAGCCATAAGAACGTAGGCCAAGAGACCCAGTACTTC. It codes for CASSHKNVGQETQYF.

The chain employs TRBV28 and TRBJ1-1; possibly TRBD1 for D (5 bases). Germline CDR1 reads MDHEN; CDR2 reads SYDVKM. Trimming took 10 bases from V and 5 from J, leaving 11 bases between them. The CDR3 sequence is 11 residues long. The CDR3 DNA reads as TGTGCCACTGGGGGGGGAACTGAAGCTTTCTTT. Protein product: CATGGGTEAFF.

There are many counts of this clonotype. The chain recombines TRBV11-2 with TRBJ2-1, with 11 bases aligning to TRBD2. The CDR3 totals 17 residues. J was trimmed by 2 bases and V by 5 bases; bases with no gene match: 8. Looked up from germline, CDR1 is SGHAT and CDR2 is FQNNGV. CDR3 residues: CASSQGLAAGAYNEQFF. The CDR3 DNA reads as TGTGCCAGCAGCCAGGGACTAGCGGCAGGGGCCTACAATGAGCAGTTCTTC.

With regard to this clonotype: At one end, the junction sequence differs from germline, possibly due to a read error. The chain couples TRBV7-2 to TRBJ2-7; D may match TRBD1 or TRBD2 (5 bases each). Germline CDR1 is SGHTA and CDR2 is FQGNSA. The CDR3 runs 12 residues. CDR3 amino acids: CASSSGAYVQYF. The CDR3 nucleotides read TGTGCCAGCAGCTCCGGGGCCTACGTGCAGTACTTC. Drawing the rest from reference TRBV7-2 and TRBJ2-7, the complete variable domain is GAGVSQSPSNKVTEKGKDVELRCDPISGHTALYWYRQSLGQGLEFLIYFQGNSAPDKSGLPSDRFSAERTGGSVSTLTIQRTQQEDSAVYLCASSSGAYVQYFGPGTRLTVT.

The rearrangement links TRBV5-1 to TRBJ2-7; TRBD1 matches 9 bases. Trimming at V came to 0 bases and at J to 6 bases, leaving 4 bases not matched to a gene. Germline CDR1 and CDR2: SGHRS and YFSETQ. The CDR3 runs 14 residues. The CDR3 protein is CASSLEWTGVEQYF. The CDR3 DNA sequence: TGCGCCAGCAGCTTGGAGTGGACAGGGGTCGAGCAGTACTTC.